This T cell receptor (beta chain) was observed in a study of blood T cell repertoires in COVID-19. To note about this clone: The sample holds other DNA sequences that translate to the same CDR3.

Per the authors' pipeline: Reference gene primer amplification yielded estimated nucleated cell counts. The method was immunoSEQ multiplex PCR; TCRdb's version includes in-frame clones alone and lacks a portion of them. That table furnishes V, J and clone size, whereas the DNA furnished D and trimming. Seen here are over 200,000 clones, roughly 89% observed once, and the top ten hold under 10%. V was clipped by 3 bases and J by 8 bases; unmatched bases: 18. CDR3 length: 18 residues. The V gene's germline CDR1 is SGHRS and CDR2 YFSETQ. Sequencing was performed on PBMCs or T cells enriched from blood (not recorded which). The TCR was taken from a man aged 35 to 55 who had recovered from COVID-19. This chain joins TRBV5-1 and TRBJ2-1; 9 positions match TRBD2. In DNA, the CDR3 is TGCGCCAGCAGCTCGCAACCTTCACTCGCGGGGGGGCGGGATGAGCAGTTCTTC. Its translation: CASSSQPSLAGGRDEQFF.